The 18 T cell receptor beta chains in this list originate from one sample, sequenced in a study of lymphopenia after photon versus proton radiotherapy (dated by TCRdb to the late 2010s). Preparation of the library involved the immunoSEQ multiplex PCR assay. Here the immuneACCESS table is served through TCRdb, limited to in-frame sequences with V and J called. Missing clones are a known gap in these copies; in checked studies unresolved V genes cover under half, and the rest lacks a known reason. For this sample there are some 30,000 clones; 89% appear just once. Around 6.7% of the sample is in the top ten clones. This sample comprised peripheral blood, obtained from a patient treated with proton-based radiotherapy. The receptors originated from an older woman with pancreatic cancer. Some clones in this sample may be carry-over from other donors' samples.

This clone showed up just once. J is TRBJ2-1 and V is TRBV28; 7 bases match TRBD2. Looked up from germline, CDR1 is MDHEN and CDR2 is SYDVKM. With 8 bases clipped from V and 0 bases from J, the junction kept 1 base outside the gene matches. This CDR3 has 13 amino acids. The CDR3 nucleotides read TGTGCCAGCCGGGACTACTCCTACAATGAGCAGTTCTTC. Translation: CASRDYSYNEQFF.

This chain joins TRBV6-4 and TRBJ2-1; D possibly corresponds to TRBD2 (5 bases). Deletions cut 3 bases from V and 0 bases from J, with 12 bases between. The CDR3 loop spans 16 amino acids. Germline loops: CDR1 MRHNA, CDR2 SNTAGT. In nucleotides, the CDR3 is TGTGCCAGCAGTGATCGTAGCGCCTCCTCCTACAATGAGCAGTTCTTC. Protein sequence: CASSDRSASSYNEQFF.

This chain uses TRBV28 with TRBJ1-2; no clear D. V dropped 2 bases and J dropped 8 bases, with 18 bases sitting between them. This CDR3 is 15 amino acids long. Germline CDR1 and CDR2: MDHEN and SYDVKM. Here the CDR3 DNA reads TGTGCCAGCAGTTTAGTGACGAGGGATCTAAGGGGCTACACCTTC. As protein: CASSLVTRDLRGYTF.

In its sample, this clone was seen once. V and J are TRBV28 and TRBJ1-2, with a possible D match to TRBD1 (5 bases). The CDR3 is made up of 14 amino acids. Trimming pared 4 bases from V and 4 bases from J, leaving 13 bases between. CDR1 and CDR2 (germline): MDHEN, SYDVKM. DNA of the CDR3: TGTGCCAGCAGTTCCCCCGGGACGGGCTATGGCTACACCTTC. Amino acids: CASSSPGTGYGYTF.

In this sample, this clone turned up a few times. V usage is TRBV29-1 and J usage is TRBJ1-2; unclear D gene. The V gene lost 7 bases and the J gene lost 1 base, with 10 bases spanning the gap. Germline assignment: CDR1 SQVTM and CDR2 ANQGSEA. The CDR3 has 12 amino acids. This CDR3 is CSATESNYGYTF. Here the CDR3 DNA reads TGCAGCGCTACAGAGAGTAACTATGGCTACACCTTC.

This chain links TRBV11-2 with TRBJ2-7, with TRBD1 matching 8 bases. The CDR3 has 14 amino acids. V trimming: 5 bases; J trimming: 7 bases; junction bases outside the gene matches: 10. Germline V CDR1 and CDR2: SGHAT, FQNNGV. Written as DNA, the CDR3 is TGTGCCAGCAGCCGACAGGGGTCTCTAGGTGAGCAGTACTTC. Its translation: CASSRQGSLGEQYF.

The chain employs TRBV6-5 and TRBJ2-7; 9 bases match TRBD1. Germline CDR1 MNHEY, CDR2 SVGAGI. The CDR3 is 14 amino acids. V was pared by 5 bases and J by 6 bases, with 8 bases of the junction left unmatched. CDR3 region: CASSIGTGSSEQYF. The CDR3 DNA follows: TGTGCCAGCAGTATAGGGACAGGGTCTAGCGAGCAGTACTTC.

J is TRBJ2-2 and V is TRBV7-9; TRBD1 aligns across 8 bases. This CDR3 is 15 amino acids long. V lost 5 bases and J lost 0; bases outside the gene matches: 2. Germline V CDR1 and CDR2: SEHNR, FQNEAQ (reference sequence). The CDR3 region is CASSRTGTNTGELFF. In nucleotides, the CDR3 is TGTGCCAGCAGCCGGACAGGGACGAACACCGGGGAGCTGTTTTTT.

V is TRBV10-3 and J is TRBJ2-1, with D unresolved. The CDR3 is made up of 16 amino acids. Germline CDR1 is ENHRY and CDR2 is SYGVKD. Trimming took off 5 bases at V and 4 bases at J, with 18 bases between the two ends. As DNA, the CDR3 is TGTGCCATCAGTAGACTTACGGGTCAAGGGTACAATGAGCAGTTCTTC. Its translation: CAISRLTGQGYNEQFF.

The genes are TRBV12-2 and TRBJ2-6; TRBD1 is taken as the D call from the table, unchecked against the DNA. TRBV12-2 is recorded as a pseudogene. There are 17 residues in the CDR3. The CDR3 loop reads CASRAIATQSRANVLTF. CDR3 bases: TGTGCAAGTCGCGCCATTGCCACACAAAGTCGGGCCAACGTCCTGACTTTC.

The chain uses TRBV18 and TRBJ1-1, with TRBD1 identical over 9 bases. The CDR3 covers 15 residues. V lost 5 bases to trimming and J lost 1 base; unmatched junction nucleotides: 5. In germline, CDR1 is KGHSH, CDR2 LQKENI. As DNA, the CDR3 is TGTGCCAGCTCAACCACACAGGGGGCGAACACTGAAGCTTTCTTT. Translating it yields CASSTTQGANTEAFF. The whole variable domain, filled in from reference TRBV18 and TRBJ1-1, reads NAGVMQNPRHLVRRRGQEARLRCSPMKGHSHVYWYRQLPEEGLKFMVYLQKENIIDESGMPKERFSAEFPKEGPSILRIQQVVRGDSAAYFCASSTTQGANTEAFFGQGTRLTVV.

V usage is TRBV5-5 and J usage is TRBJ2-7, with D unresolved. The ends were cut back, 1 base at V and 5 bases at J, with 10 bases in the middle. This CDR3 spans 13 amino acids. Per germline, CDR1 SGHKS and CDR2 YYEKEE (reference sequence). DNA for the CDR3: TGTGCCAGCAGCTTGACGCAGGACCACGAGCAGTACTTC. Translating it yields CASSLTQDHEQYF.

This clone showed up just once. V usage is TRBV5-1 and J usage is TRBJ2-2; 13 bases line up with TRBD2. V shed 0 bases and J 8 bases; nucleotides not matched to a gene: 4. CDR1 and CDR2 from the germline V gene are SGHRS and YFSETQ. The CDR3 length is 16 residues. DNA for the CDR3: TGCGCCAGCAGCTTGGCCGGGACTAGCGGGATTGGGGAGCTGTTTTTT. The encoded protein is CASSLAGTSGIGELFF.

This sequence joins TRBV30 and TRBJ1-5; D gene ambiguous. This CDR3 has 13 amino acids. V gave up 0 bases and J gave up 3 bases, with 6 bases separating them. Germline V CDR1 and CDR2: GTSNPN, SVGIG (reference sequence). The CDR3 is CAWSVGNNQPQHF. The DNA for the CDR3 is TGTGCCTGGAGTGTCGGTAACAATCAGCCCCAGCATTTT.

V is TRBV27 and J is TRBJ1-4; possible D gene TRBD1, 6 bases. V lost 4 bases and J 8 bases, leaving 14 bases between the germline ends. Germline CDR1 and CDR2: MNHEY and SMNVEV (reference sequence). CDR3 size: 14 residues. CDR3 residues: CASSSPRGGEKLFF. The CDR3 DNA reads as TGTGCCAGCAGTTCCCCCAGGGGAGGGGAAAAACTGTTTTTT.

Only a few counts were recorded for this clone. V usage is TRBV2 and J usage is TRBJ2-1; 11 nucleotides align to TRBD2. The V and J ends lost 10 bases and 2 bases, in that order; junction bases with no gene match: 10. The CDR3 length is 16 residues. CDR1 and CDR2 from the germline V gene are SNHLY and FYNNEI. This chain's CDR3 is CATALAGGPAYNEQFF. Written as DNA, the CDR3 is TGTGCCACCGCCTTAGCGGGAGGGCCCGCCTACAATGAGCAGTTCTTC.

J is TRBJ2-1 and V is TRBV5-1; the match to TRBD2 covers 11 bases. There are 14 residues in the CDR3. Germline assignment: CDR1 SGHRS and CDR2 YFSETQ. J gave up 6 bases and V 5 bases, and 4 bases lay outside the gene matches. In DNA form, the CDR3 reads TGCGCCAGCAGAGGACTAGCGGGTCCCAATGAGCAGTTCTTC. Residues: CASRGLAGPNEQFF.

CDR3 residues: CAWRRGGLGETQYF. In DNA, the CDR3 is TGTGCCTGGAGGCGGGGGGGTCTAGGGGAGACCCAGTACTTC. The genes are TRBV30 and TRBJ2-5, with 9 bases identical to TRBD2. Looked up from germline, CDR1 is GTSNPN and CDR2 is SVGIG (reference sequence). With V trimmed by 3 bases and J by 5 bases, 7 bases remained unmatched. The CDR3 contains 14 residues.